Following are 20 T cell receptor beta chains from one sample sequenced in a study of blood T cell repertoires in COVID-19. Profiling relied on immunoSEQ multiplex PCR, and the TCRdb table lists in-frame clones only, not all of them. This sample carries 310,000 or so clones, around 90% of them seen once, and the ten largest clones take under 8%. The sample taken for sequencing was peripheral blood. These TCRs come from a man between 18 and 35 years old who had recovered from COVID-19.

The genes are TRBV6-1 and TRBJ1-5, with 8 bases lining up with TRBD1. Losses at the gene ends were 4 bases for V and 4 bases for J; bases not matched to a gene: 9. The CDR3 loop spans 16 amino acids. Germline V gene sequence: CDR1 MNHNS, CDR2 SASEGT. Here the CDR3 DNA reads TGTGCCAGCAGTGCCCCTGGGACAGGTCGAAATCAGCCCCAGCATTTT. It codes for CASSAPGTGRNQPQHF.

This rearrangement joins TRBV9 to TRBJ2-2; a possible D gene is TRBD2 (6 bases). Trimming cost V 0 bases and J 4 bases, with 10 bases left between them. In germline, CDR1 is SGDLS, CDR2 YYNGEE. The CDR3 loop spans 15 amino acids. This CDR3 is CASSVEGLITGELFF. The CDR3 DNA follows: TGTGCCAGCAGCGTAGAGGGACTCATCACCGGGGAGCTGTTTTTT.

The J gene is TRBJ2-4, the V gene TRBV27, with 7 nucleotides matching TRBD2. Trimming cost V 8 bases and J 3 bases; bases outside gene matches: 4. The CDR3 totals 13 residues. Germline V gives CDR1 MNHEY, CDR2 SMNVEV (reference sequence). CDR3 loop: CASGLADKNIQYF. In nucleotides, the CDR3 is TGTGCCAGCGGGCTAGCGGACAAAAACATTCAGTACTTC.

This clone came up a few times. The V and J genes are TRBV19 and TRBJ1-5, with D unclear. Deletions cut 4 bases from V and 5 bases from J, with 12 bases between. Germline values: CDR1 LNHDA, CDR2 SQIVND (reference sequence). The CDR3 consists of 14 residues. CDR3 region: CASSSVQVDQPQHF. Here the CDR3 DNA reads TGTGCCAGTAGTAGTGTGCAGGTTGATCAGCCCCAGCATTTT.

The chain combines TRBV6-5 with TRBJ1-4, with 7 nucleotides matching TRBD1. Trimming removed 5 bases from V and 5 bases from J; junction bases left unmatched: 5. Germline loops: CDR1 MNHEY, CDR2 SVGAGI. The CDR3 extends over 14 amino acids. The chain's CDR3 is CASSRSGGNEKLFF. The CDR3, as DNA: TGTGCCAGCAGTAGGTCAGGGGGGAATGAAAAACTGTTTTTT.

Here the CDR3 DNA reads TGTGCCAGCAGCTTACAGGGGAACACTGAAGCTTTCTTT. It encodes CASSLQGNTEAFF. This rearrangement joins TRBV7-3 to TRBJ1-1; D is perhaps TRBD1 (5 bases). The germline CDR1 and CDR2 sequences are SGHTA and FQGTGA. The CDR3 length is 13 residues. V lost 2 bases to trimming and J lost 1 base, with 5 bases between them.

The chain carries TRBV2 and TRBJ2-5; maybe TRBD1 (5 bases). V was cut by 3 bases and J by 7 bases, with 18 bases left in between. This CDR3 has 15 amino acids. Germline CDR1 SNHLY, CDR2 FYNNEI. The DNA for the CDR3 is TGTGCCAGCAGTGAGTCTGTGGGGCCAAGGGGGACCCAGTACTTC. The encoded protein is CASSESVGPRGTQYF.

The J gene is TRBJ1-1, the V gene TRBV18; D uncertain. Trimming removed 6 bases from V and 1 base from J, with 9 bases in between. The CDR3 is 13 amino acids. CDR1 and CDR2 (germline): KGHSH, LQKENI. The DNA of the CDR3 is TGTGCCAGCTCCGGCGGCAGGAACACTGAAGCTTTCTTT. Translating it yields CASSGGRNTEAFF.

V and J are TRBV7-6 and TRBJ2-7; possible D gene TRBD1, 6 bases. Per germline, CDR1 SGHVS and CDR2 FNYEAQ. The CDR3 covers 16 residues. V was clipped by 1 base and J by 1 base, with 14 bases between them. CDR3 DNA: TGTGCCAGCAGCTTAGGGCTAGGGGGAAGTTCCTACGAGCAGTACTTC. As protein: CASSLGLGGSSYEQYF.

The genes are TRBV15 and TRBJ2-7; 11 bases map to TRBD2. This CDR3 is 15 amino acids long. The V and J ends lost 1 base and 2 bases, in that order; junction bases with no gene match: 1. Germline CDR1 is LNHNV and CDR2 is YYDKDF (reference sequence). The CDR3 DNA sequence: TGTGCCACCAGCAGAGTTAGCGGGGGGGCCTACGAGCAGTACTTC. As protein: CATSRVSGGAYEQYF.

This chain links TRBV14 with TRBJ2-1; TRBD2 matches 10 bases. Germline loops: CDR1 SGHDN, CDR2 FVKESK. The CDR3 is made up of 16 amino acids. V lost 6 bases, J lost 5 bases, and 10 bases stayed unmatched. The CDR3 sequence: CASSQLLGTSDNEQFF. DNA for the CDR3: TGTGCCAGCAGTCAACTCCTCGGGACTAGCGACAATGAGCAGTTCTTC. The full variable domain, rest sourced from reference TRBV14 and TRBJ2-1, is EAGVTQFPSHSVIEKGQTVTLRCDPISGHDNLYWYRRVMGKEIKFLLHFVKESKQDESGMPNNRFLAERTGGTYSTLKVQPAELEDSGVYFCASSQLLGTSDNEQFFGPGTRLTVL.

The chain carries TRBV6-5 and TRBJ2-7; maybe TRBD1 (6 bases). V lost 2 bases and J lost 2, with 13 bases in between. CDR1 MNHEY and CDR2 SVGAGI come from the germline V gene. The CDR3 length is 15 residues. CDR3 protein: CASSYRDKGAYEQYF. The CDR3 bases are TGTGCCAGCAGTTACCGGGACAAGGGGGCCTACGAGCAGTACTTC.

This clone has just a few counts. The CDR3, as DNA: TGTGCCAGCAGCGCTGGGACAGGGGCTACTAATGAAAAACTGTTTTTT. Protein sequence: CASSAGTGATNEKLFF. This chain links TRBV9 with TRBJ1-4, with 10 bases aligning to TRBD1. There are 16 residues in the CDR3. With V trimmed by 3 bases and J by 2 bases, 4 bases remained unmatched. Germline loops: CDR1 SGDLS, CDR2 YYNGEE.

This sequence joins TRBV6-4 and TRBJ1-1; D is unresolved. V was cut by 6 bases and J by 0 bases, with 17 bases left in between. Germline CDR1 reads MRHNA; CDR2 reads SNTAGT. This CDR3 has 16 residues. The CDR3 reads CASSANPGLLNTEAFF. CDR3 coding DNA: TGTGCCAGCAGCGCTAACCCCGGACTATTGAACACTGAAGCTTTCTTT.

The V and J genes are TRBV18 and TRBJ1-3, with 7 positions matching TRBD1. V was clipped by 0 bases and J by 0 bases; unmatched bases: 5. The CDR3 spans 17 residues. Germline loops: CDR1 KGHSH, CDR2 LQKENI. The CDR3 loop is CASSPPPGQSSGNTIYF. Written as DNA, the CDR3 is TGTGCCAGCTCACCACCTCCGGGACAGAGCTCTGGAAACACCATATATTTT.

V is TRBV30 and J is TRBJ2-1; 11 positions agree with TRBD2. CDR1 is GTSNPN, CDR2 SVGIG, per germline (reference sequence). J lost 11 bases, V lost 2 bases, and 8 bases had no gene match. The CDR3 has 14 residues. Written as DNA, the CDR3 is TGTGCCTGGAGTACTAGCGGGGGCCGTTTACAGCAGTTCTTC. Its protein product is CAWSTSGGRLQQFF.

The rearrangement uses TRBV10-1 and TRBJ2-3, with 10 bases identical to TRBD1. Trimming at V came to 6 bases and at J to 5 bases, leaving 11 bases not matched to a gene. The CDR3 extends over 16 amino acids. CDR1 and CDR2 (germline): WNHNN, SYGVQD (reference sequence). CDR3 loop: CASSPTGGIWIDTQYF. CDR3 DNA: TGCGCCAGCAGCCCGACAGGGGGCATCTGGATAGATACGCAGTATTTT.

In the case of this clone: This sample also contains other DNA sequences that code for the same CDR3. The chain uses TRBV7-3 and TRBJ1-1; 9 positions match TRBD1. J lost 2 bases, V lost 5 bases, and 3 bases had no gene match. The germline gives CDR1 SGHTA, CDR2 FQGTGA. The CDR3 runs 14 residues. CDR3 region: CASSLGQGNTEAFF. CDR3 bases: TGTGCCAGCAGCCTGGGACAGGGAAACACTGAAGCTTTCTTT.

The rearrangement joins TRBV28 to TRBJ1-1, with D perhaps matching TRBD1 (5 bases). Germline V gene data show CDR1 as MDHEN and CDR2 as SYDVKM. The CDR3 is made up of 16 amino acids. Trimming removed 3 bases from V and 3 bases from J, with 17 bases in between. The CDR3 region is CASSLSRNLGDTEAFF. CDR3 DNA: TGTGCCAGCAGTTTGAGCAGGAACCTAGGGGACACTGAAGCTTTCTTT.

This clone has just a few counts. The chain's CDR3 is CASSFQGTLNTEAFF. CDR3 coding DNA: TGTGCCAGCAGCTTCCAGGGGACATTGAACACTGAAGCTTTCTTT. V gene TRBV7-9 combines with J gene TRBJ1-1, with D possibly being TRBD1 (6 bases). Germline V gene lookup returns CDR1 SEHNR and CDR2 FQNEAQ (reference sequence). V was pared by 3 bases and J by 0 bases, with 11 bases between. CDR3 size: 15 residues.